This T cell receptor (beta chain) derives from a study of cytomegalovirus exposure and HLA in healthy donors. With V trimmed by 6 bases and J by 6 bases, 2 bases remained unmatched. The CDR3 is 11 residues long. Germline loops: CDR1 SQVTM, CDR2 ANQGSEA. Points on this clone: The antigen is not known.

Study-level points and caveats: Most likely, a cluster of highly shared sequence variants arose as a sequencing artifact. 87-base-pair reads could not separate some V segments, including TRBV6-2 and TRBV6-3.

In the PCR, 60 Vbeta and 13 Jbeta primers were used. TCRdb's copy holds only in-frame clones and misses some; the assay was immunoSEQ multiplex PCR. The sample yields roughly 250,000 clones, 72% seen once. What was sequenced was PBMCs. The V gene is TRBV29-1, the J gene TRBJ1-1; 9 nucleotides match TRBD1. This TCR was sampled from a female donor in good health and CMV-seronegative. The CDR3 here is CSVDRGPEAFF. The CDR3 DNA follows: TGCAGCGTGGACAGGGGACCTGAAGCTTTCTTT.